One sample yielded the 17 T cell receptor beta chains listed below, sequenced in a study of beta chain features in type 1 diabetes. The authors reverse transcribed all of the isolated RNA, so sequencing captured expressed TCRB transcripts. Clones were sequenced by immunoSEQ multiplex PCR, and TCRdb holds only the in-frame ones, with some missing. There are 680,000 or so clones in the sample; 15% to 19% occur only once, and 0.093% lies in the top ten. The sequencing input was naive CD4+ T cells from blood. These TCRs come from a man aged 18 to 35 in good health.

Only a few counts were recorded for this clone. This sequence joins TRBV6-5 and TRBJ1-2; D may be TRBD1 (6 bases). The CDR3 is made up of 14 amino acids. V shed 2 bases and J shed 0 bases, with 7 bases lying between them. Germline values: CDR1 MNHEY, CDR2 SVGAGI. The CDR3 here is CASSYGQSNYGYTF. The DNA of the CDR3 is TGTGCCAGCAGTTACGGACAGTCTAACTATGGCTACACCTTC.

This clone occurred a few times. The chain combines TRBV7-2 with TRBJ2-1, with D perhaps matching TRBD2 (5 bases). V was cut by 2 bases and J by 1 base, with 9 bases left in between. The CDR3 is 15 residues long. Germline values: CDR1 SGHTA, CDR2 FQGNSA. This CDR3 is CASSLRSGSYNEQFF. CDR3 DNA: TGTGCCAGCAGCTTACGCTCGGGGTCCTACAATGAGCAGTTCTTC.

The chain combines TRBV11-2 with TRBJ1-1; a weak D match, TRBD1 (5 bases). The CDR3 covers 15 residues. The V end lost 5 bases, the J end lost 0 bases, and 13 bases lay between the germline ends. Germline CDR1 is SGHAT and CDR2 is FQNNGV. The DNA of the CDR3 is TGTGCCAGCAGCCTGGTGCAGGGTTTGAACACTGAAGCTTTCTTT. Its protein product is CASSLVQGLNTEAFF.

The chain has TRBV11-2 and TRBJ2-5; D is ambiguous. Between the trimmed V and J ends, which lost 3 bases and 5 bases, there was a span of 13 bases. This CDR3 is built from 14 residues. Germline assignment: CDR1 SGHAT and CDR2 FQNNGV. CDR3 in amino acids: CASSFRGNIETQYF. CDR3 bases: TGTGCCAGCAGCTTTCGTGGGAATATTGAGACCCAGTACTTC.

This chain joins TRBV28 and TRBJ2-7; D remains ambiguous. This CDR3 region has 15 residues. V shed 4 bases and J shed 0 bases, with 13 bases lying between them. Germline V gene lookup returns CDR1 MDHEN and CDR2 SYDVKM. CDR3 sequence reads: CASSSWKRTSYEQYF. CDR3 sequence (DNA): TGTGCCAGCAGTTCATGGAAACGGACCTCCTACGAGCAGTACTTC.

The chain is built from TRBV7-2 and TRBJ2-2; the D gene is possibly TRBD1 (5 bases). Trimming pared 5 bases from V and 0 bases from J, leaving 19 bases between. The CDR3 is 18 amino acids. Germline V gene data show CDR1 as SGHTA and CDR2 as FQGNSA. The CDR3 reads CASSPFLRESANTGELFF. CDR3 nucleotides: TGTGCCAGCAGCCCATTCCTCAGGGAAAGCGCGAACACCGGGGAGCTGTTTTTT.

The gene calls are TRBV7-2 and TRBJ2-5, with D perhaps TRBD2 (7 bases). Germline V gene sequence: CDR1 SGHTA, CDR2 FQGNSA. V was pared by 5 bases and J by 1 base, with 14 bases between. The CDR3 has 15 residues. The CDR3 spells CASSPPRGAQETQYF. Written as DNA, the CDR3 is TGTGCCAGCAGCCCCCCCCGGGGGGCCCAAGAGACCCAGTACTTC.

This clone was seen a few times. This chain connects TRBV13 to TRBJ2-1; weak D call: TRBD1 (6 bases). The V gene's germline CDR1 is PRHDT and CDR2 FYEKMQ (reference sequence). V was clipped by 3 bases and J by 4 bases, with 19 bases between them. The CDR3 is made up of 17 amino acids. The DNA of the CDR3 is TGTGCCAGCAGCTTGGTTAGGGTCCTAGGGGGATACAATGAGCAGTTCTTC. Its translation is CASSLVRVLGGYNEQFF.

There are a few counts of this clone. The genes are TRBV19 and TRBJ2-2, with a possible D match to TRBD2 (6 bases). CDR3 length: 16 residues. The ends were cut back, 3 bases at V and 4 bases at J, with 15 bases in the middle. Germline V gene lookup returns CDR1 LNHDA and CDR2 SQIVND (reference sequence). The CDR3 region is CASSILSAGSTGELFF. The CDR3 DNA follows: TGTGCCAGTAGTATCCTTAGTGCGGGGTCCACCGGGGAGCTGTTTTTT.

This clone was counted a few times. This rearrangement joins TRBV6-5 to TRBJ1-4; perhaps TRBD1 as D (6 bases). The V end was cut by 0 bases, the J end by 7 bases, with 12 bases between. Germline CDR1 and CDR2: MNHEY and SVGAGI. The CDR3 runs to 15 residues. The CDR3 loop is CASSYSWGRAEKLFF. The CDR3 nucleotides are TGTGCCAGCAGTTACTCATGGGGGCGGGCTGAAAAACTGTTTTTT.

This clone was picked up a small number of times. This chain joins TRBV6-1 and TRBJ2-5, with a tentative D call TRBD1 (6 bases). Germline V gene lookup returns CDR1 MNHNS and CDR2 SASEGT. Trimming cost V 4 bases and J 5 bases, with 20 bases left between them. The CDR3 runs 16 residues. CDR3 protein: CASSARGGRGSETQYF. The CDR3 DNA reads as TGTGCCAGCAGTGCCCGAGGGGGACGAGGTTCGGAGACCCAGTACTTC.

The V gene is TRBV5-1, the J gene TRBJ1-2; possible D gene TRBD1, 5 bases. The CDR3 totals 12 residues. Germline V gene sequence: CDR1 SGHRS, CDR2 YFSETQ. V lost 3 bases, J lost 8 bases, and 11 bases lay in between. CDR3 amino acids: CASSYDQGGYTF. In nucleotides, the CDR3 is TGCGCCAGCAGCTACGATCAGGGAGGCTACACCTTC.

This clone was detected a few times. The chain is built from TRBV6-1 and TRBJ1-2, with D possibly matching TRBD1 (6 bases). CDR1 MNHNS and CDR2 SASEGT come from the germline V gene. CDR3 length: 13 amino acids. With 6 bases removed from V and 13 bases from J, the gap between germline ends came to 21 bases. CDR3 region: CASREDRDIATTF. The DNA of the CDR3 is TGTGCCAGCAGAGAGGACCGGGACATCGCTACCACCTTC.

The chain combines TRBV21-1 with TRBJ1-1. TRBV21-1 is classified as a pseudogene. There are 15 residues in the CDR3. CDR3 region: CASSKGERMNTEAFF. CDR3 nucleotides: TGTGCCAGCAGCAAAGGGGAACGGATGAACACTGAAGCTTTCTTT.

The chain links TRBV6-5 to TRBJ1-3, with D unclear. This CDR3 spans 13 amino acids. The germline CDR1 and CDR2 sequences are MNHEY and SVGAGI. Trimming pared 10 bases from V and 1 base from J, leaving 11 bases between. The CDR3 loop reads CATTGLSGNTIYF. CDR3 nucleotide sequence: TGTGCCACCACCGGGTTATCTGGAAACACCATATATTTT.

V usage is TRBV18 and J usage is TRBJ1-4; 8 nucleotides agree with TRBD1. Germline CDR1 reads KGHSH; CDR2 reads LQKENI. V lost 6 bases to trimming and J lost 6 bases; unmatched junction nucleotides: 9. This CDR3 comprises 15 residues. CDR3 protein: CASSHGQGNDEKLFF. The CDR3 DNA sequence: TGTGCCAGCTCCCACGGACAGGGCAATGATGAAAAACTGTTTTTT.

The chain combines TRBV4-1 with TRBJ2-1; no clear D gene. The CDR3 has 12 residues. The V gene's germline CDR1 is MGHRA and CDR2 YSYEKL. Trimming took 0 bases from V and 12 from J, leaving 9 bases between them. The CDR3 loop is CASSQELIGQFF. In DNA, the CDR3 is TGCGCCAGCAGCCAAGAACTAATCGGGCAGTTCTTC.